This T cell receptor beta chain was retrieved from a study of radiation and T cells in renal cell carcinoma. Findings and caveats of the study: From baseline, blood top tumor clonotypes peaked at 2 weeks post-radiation.

Time point described: baseline pretreatment blood. Sample treatment: 15 Gy SBRT to primary tumor, nephrectomy 4 weeks later. Generated by immunoSEQ multiplex PCR, the TCRdb table keeps only in-frame clones and is missing some. The sample has about 61,000 clones; over 70% are singletons. This clone was detected many times. As yet, its antigen is unknown. Sequencing used blood, obtained from a patient whose treatment included radiotherapy and nephrectomy. This TCR derives from a man aged 55 to 70 with renal cell carcinoma.

This CDR3 is CASSEVFDGRWGYTF. The CDR3 nucleotides read TGTGCCAGCAGTGAAGTTTTCGACGGCCGCTGGGGCTACACCTTC. V is TRBV6-1 and J is TRBJ1-2; D remains ambiguous. CDR3 length equals 15 residues. Germline values: CDR1 MNHNS, CDR2 SASEGT. V was cut by 1 base and J by 8 bases, with 17 bases left in between.